The 8 T cell receptor beta chains below were found in one sample sequenced in a study of cytomegalovirus exposure and HLA in healthy donors. Clones were sequenced by immunoSEQ multiplex PCR, and TCRdb holds only the in-frame ones, with some missing. The repertoire consists of approximately 150,000 clones, with approximately 80% occurring once and the leading ten covering around 2.4%. The sequenced material came from PBMCs. The receptors here all came from a young man in good health and CMV-seropositive.

This rearrangement joins TRBV9 to TRBJ2-3; the D is unclear. The V end lost 0 bases, the J end lost 6 bases, and 23 bases lay between the germline ends. This CDR3 has 18 residues. The germline gives CDR1 SGDLS, CDR2 YYNGEE. CDR3 bases: TGTGCCAGCAGCGTAGGGATGACTGGAGCGACCCCTCGGGATACGCAGTATTTT. The encoded protein is CASSVGMTGATPRDTQYF.

This sequence joins TRBV19 and TRBJ1-1; D gene ambiguous. This CDR3 spans 12 amino acids. The ends were cut back, 5 bases at V and 1 base at J, with 5 bases in the middle. Germline V gene sequence: CDR1 LNHDA, CDR2 SQIVND (reference sequence). The DNA of the CDR3 is TGTGCCAGTAGTCCGGGGAACACTGAAGCTTTCTTT. It codes for CASSPGNTEAFF. Combining the CDR3 with reference TRBV19 and TRBJ1-1 gives the whole variable domain DGGITQSPKYLFRKEGQNVTLSCEQNLNHDAMYWYRQDPGQGLRLIYYSQIVNDFQKGDIAEGYSVSREKKESFPLTVTSAQKNPTAFYLCASSPGNTEAFFGQGTRLTVV.

In its sample, this clone was seen once. The chain employs TRBV7-8 and TRBJ2-5; D is possibly TRBD1 (6 bases). Germline CDR1 reads SGHVS; CDR2 reads FQNEAQ. The CDR3 is 15 amino acids. With 3 bases removed from V and 2 bases from J, the gap between germline ends came to 13 bases. The CDR3 sequence is CASSFTGNLQETQYF. CDR3 nucleotides: TGTGCCAGCAGCTTTACAGGGAACTTACAAGAGACCCAGTACTTC. The full variable domain, with the rest looked up from reference TRBV7-8 and TRBJ2-5, is GAGVSQSPRYKVAKRGQDVALRCDPISGHVSLFWYQQALGQGPEFLTYFQNEAQLDKSGLPSDRFFAERPEGSVSTLKIQRTQQEDSAVYLCASSFTGNLQETQYFGPGTRLLVL.

This clone was counted a single time. The chain joins TRBV11-3 to TRBJ2-3; TRBD2 agrees at 10 bases. The CDR3 is 17 residues long. The V and J ends lost 0 bases and 5 bases, in that order; junction bases with no gene match: 8. Germline assignment: CDR1 SGHNT and CDR2 YENEEA. CDR3: CASSLESGGAALDTQYF. The CDR3 nucleotides are TGTGCCAGCAGCTTAGAGAGCGGGGGGGCTGCCCTAGATACGCAGTATTTT.

This clone came up once. The CDR3 region is CASSSATSGGMYEQYF. CDR3 sequence (DNA): TGTGCCAGCAGCTCGGCCACTAGCGGGGGTATGTACGAGCAGTACTTC. J is TRBJ2-7 and V is TRBV7-9, with 11 positions matching TRBD2. The CDR3 consists of 16 residues. Germline CDR1 is SEHNR and CDR2 is FQNEAQ (reference sequence). The V and J ends lost 4 bases and 4 bases, in that order; junction bases with no gene match: 9.

This clone was seen at least ten times. CDR3 protein: CASSQGELVNSPLHF. DNA of the CDR3: TGCGCCAGCAGCCAAGGGGAGCTAGTCAATTCACCCCTCCACTTT. The rearrangement uses TRBV4-1 and TRBJ1-6; no clear D. Looked up from germline, CDR1 is MGHRA and CDR2 is YSYEKL. The CDR3 length is 15 residues. V lost 1 base to trimming and J lost 7 bases, with 11 bases between them.

The rearrangement joins TRBV9 to TRBJ2-3; 13 positions match TRBD2. The germline CDR1 and CDR2 sequences are SGDLS and YYNGEE. CDR3 size: 15 residues. The V and J ends lost 3 bases and 6 bases, in that order; junction bases with no gene match: 4. In nucleotides, the CDR3 is TGTGCCAGCAGCGGTCAACTAGCGGGGGGGGATACGCAGTATTTT. Its translation is CASSGQLAGGDTQYF.

V usage is TRBV4-3 and J usage is TRBJ1-6; D not resolved. Trimming took 0 bases from V and 8 from J, leaving 11 bases between them. CDR3 size: 15 residues. Germline assignment: CDR1 LGHNA and CDR2 YSLEER. CDR3 in amino acids: CASSQDWGADSPLHF. The CDR3, as DNA: TGCGCCAGCAGCCAAGATTGGGGAGCGGATTCACCCCTCCACTTT.